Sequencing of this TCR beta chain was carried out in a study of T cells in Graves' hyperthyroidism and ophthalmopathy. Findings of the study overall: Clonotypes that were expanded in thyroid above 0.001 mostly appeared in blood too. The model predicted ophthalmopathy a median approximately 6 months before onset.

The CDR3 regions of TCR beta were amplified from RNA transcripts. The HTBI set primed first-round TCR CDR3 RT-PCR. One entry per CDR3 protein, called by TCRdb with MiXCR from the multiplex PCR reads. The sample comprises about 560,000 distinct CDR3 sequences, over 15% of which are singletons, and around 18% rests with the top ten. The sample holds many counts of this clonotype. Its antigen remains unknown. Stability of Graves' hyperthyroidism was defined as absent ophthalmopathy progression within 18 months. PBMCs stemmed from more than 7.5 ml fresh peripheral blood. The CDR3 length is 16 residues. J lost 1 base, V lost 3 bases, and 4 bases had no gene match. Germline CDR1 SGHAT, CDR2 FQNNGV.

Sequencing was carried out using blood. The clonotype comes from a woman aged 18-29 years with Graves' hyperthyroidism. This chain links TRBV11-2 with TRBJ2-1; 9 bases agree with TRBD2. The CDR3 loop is CASSFPSGASYNEQFF. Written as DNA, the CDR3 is TGTGCCAGCAGCTTTCCTAGCGGGGCATCCTACAATGAGCAGTTCTTC.